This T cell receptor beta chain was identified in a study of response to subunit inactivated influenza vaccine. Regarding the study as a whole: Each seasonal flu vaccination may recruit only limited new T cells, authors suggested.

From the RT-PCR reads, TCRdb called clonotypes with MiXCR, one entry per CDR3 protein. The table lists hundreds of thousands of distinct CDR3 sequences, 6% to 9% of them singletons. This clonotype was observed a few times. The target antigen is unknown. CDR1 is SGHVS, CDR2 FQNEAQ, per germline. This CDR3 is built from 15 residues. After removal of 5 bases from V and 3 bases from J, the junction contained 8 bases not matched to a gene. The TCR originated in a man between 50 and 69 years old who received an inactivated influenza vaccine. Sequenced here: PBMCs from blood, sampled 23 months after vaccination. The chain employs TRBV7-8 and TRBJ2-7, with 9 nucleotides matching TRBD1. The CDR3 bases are TGTGCCAGCAGCAGGCGGACAGGGGCAGGCTACGAGCAGTACTTC. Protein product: CASSRRTGAGYEQYF.